Presented here are 5 T cell receptor beta chains from one specimen sequenced in a study of monozygotic twins with inflammatory bowel disease. TCRdb reanalyzed the 5' RACE reads, giving one entry per CDR3 protein sequence and no DNA. There are around 190,000 distinct CDR3 sequences in the sample, with less than 2% held by the top ten. The material sequenced was blood. These TCRs come from a human donor with ulcerative colitis or Crohn's disease, or a healthy co-twin of an affected twin (not recorded which).

The chain is built from TRBV18 and TRBJ2-2; TCRdb designates TRBD2, a call that cannot be tested without DNA. The germline CDR1 and CDR2 sequences are KGHSH and LQKENI. This CDR3 is built from 17 residues. CDR3 region: CASSPQRAGANTGELFF.

V is TRBV19 and J is TRBJ1-2; TCRdb lists TRBD1, though no DNA is available to test this call. The CDR3 loop spans 20 amino acids. Germline CDR1 reads LNHDA; CDR2 reads SQIVND (reference sequence). The CDR3: CASSIDQNDLGTDPNYGYTF.

The V call is TRBV11-2, the J call TRBJ2-1; the D gene TCRdb calls, TRBD1, cannot be checked with no DNA. The germline V gene has CDR1 SGHAT and CDR2 FQNNGV. There are 17 residues in the CDR3. CDR3 sequence reads: CASSLNWGLISYNEQFF.

The chain couples TRBV6-5 to TRBJ2-3; absent DNA, TCRdb's TRBD1 call cannot be checked. The CDR3 loop spans 13 amino acids. Germline V gene lookup returns CDR1 MNHEY and CDR2 SVGAGI. The CDR3 loop reads CASRTVNTDTQYF.

The rearrangement uses TRBV6-1 and TRBJ1-2; the D gene TCRdb calls, TRBD1, cannot be checked with no DNA. The CDR3 loop spans 14 amino acids. Germline values: CDR1 MNHNS, CDR2 SASEGT. The CDR3 sequence: CASSESGQVYGYTF.